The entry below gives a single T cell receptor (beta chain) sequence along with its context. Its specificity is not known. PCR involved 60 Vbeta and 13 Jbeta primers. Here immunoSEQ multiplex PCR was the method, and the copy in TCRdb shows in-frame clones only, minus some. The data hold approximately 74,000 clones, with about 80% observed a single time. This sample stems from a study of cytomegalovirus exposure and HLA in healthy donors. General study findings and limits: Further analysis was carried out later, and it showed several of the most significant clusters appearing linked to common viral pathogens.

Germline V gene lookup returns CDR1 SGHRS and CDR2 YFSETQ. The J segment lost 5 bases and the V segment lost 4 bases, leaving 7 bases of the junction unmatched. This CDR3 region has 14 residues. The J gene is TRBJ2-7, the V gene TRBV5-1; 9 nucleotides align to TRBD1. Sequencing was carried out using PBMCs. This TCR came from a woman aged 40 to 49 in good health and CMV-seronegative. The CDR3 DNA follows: TGCGCCAGCAGCCTACAGGGGGCCTTGGACGAGCAGTACTTC. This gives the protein CASSLQGALDEQYF.